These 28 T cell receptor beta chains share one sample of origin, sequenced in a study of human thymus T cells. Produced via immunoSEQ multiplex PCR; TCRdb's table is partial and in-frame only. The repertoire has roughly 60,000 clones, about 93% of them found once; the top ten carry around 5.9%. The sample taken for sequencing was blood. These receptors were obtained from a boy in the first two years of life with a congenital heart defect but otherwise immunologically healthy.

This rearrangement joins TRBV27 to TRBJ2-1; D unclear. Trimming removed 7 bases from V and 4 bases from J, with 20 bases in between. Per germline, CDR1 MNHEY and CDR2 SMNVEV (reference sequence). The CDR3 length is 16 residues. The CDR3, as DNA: TGTGCCAGCACCTCGCTGGACCCGACCCAATACAATGAGCAGTTCTTC. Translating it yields CASTSLDPTQYNEQFF.

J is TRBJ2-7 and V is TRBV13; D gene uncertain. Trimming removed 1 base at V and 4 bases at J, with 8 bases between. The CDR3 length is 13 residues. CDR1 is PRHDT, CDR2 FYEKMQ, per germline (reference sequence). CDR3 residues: CASSLAPNYEQYF. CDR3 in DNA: TGTGCCAGCAGCTTAGCCCCTAATTACGAGCAGTACTTC. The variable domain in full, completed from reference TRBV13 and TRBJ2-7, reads AAGVIQSPRHLIKEKRETATLKCYPIPRHDTVYWYQQGPGQDPQFLISFYEKMQSDKGSIPDRFSAQQFSDYHSELNMSSLELGDSALYFCASSLAPNYEQYFGPGTRLTVT.

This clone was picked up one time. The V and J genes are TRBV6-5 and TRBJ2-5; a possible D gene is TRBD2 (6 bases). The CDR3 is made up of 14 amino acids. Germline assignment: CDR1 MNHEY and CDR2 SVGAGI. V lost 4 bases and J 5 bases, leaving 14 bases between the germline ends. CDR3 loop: CASSWDSEGETQYF. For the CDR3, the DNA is TGTGCCAGCAGTTGGGACTCGGAGGGGGAGACCCAGTACTTC.

This CDR3 is CASSLVGLVSTDTQYF. In DNA, the CDR3 is TGTGCCAGCAGCTTGGTGGGACTAGTTAGTACAGATACGCAGTATTTT. This chain joins TRBV5-6 and TRBJ2-3; 8 nucleotides line up with TRBD2. Germline values: CDR1 SGHDT, CDR2 YYEEEE. There are 16 residues in the CDR3. The J segment lost 3 bases and the V segment lost 0 bases, leaving 6 bases of the junction unmatched.

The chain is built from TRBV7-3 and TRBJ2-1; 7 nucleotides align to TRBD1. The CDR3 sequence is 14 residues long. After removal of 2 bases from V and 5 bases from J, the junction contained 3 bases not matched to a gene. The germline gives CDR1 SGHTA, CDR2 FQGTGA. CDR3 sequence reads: CASSLGTADNEQFF. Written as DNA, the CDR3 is TGTGCCAGCAGCTTAGGGACAGCCGACAATGAGCAGTTCTTC.

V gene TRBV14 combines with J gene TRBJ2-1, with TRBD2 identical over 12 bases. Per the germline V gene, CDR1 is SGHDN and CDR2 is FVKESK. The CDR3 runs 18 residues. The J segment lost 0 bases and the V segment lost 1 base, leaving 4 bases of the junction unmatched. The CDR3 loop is CASSQGLAGVRSYNEQFF. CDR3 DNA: TGTGCCAGCAGCCAAGGACTAGCGGGAGTACGCTCCTACAATGAGCAGTTCTTC.

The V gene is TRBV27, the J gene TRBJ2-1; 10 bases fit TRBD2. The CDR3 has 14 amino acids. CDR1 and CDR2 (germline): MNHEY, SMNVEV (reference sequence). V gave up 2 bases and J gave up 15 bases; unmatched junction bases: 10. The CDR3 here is CASSLGGILAGRFF. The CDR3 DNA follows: TGTGCCAGCAGTTTAGGGGGGATACTAGCGGGAAGGTTCTTC.

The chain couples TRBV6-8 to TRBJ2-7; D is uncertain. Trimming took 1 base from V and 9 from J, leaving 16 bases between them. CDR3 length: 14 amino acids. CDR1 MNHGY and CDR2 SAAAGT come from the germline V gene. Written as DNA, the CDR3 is TGTGCCAGCAGTTACTTACGGGTTCCTACGCCGCAGTACTTC. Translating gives CASSYLRVPTPQYF.

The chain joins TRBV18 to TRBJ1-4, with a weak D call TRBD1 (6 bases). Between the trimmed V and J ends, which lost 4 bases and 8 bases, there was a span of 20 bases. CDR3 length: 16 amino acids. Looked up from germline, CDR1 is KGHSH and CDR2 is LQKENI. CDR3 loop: CASSQQPPTGTEKLFF. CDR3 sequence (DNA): TGTGCCAGCTCACAACAGCCCCCGACAGGAACGGAAAAACTGTTTTTT.

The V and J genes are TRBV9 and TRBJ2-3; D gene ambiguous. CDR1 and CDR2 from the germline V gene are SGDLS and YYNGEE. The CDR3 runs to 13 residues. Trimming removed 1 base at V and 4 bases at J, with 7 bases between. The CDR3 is CASSVLGSDTQYF. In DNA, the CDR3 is TGTGCCAGCAGCGTATTAGGGTCAGATACGCAGTATTTT.

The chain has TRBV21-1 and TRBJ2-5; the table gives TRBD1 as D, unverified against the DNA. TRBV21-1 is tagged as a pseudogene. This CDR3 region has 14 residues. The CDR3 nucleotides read TGTGCCAGCAGCCCCGGACAGGTCCAAGAGACCCAGTACTTC. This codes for CASSPGQVQETQYF.

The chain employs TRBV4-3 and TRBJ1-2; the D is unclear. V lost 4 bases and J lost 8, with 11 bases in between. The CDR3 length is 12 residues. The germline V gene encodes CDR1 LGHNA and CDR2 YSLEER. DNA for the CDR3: TGCGCCAGCAGCCGAGAGGCGGGGGGCTACACCTTC. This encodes CASSREAGGYTF.

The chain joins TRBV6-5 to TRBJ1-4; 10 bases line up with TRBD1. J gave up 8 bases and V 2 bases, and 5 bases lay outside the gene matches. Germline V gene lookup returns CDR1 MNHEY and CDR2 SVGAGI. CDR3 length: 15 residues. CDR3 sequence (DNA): TGTGCCAGCAGTTACGGGGGACAGGGGACGGAAAAACTGTTTTTT. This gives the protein CASSYGGQGTEKLFF.

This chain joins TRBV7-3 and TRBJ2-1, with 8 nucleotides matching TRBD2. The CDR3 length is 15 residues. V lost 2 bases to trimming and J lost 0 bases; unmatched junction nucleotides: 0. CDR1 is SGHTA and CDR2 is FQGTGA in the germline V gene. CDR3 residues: CASSLGTSSYNEQFF. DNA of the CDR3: TGTGCCAGCAGCTTAGGGACTAGCTCCTACAATGAGCAGTTCTTC.

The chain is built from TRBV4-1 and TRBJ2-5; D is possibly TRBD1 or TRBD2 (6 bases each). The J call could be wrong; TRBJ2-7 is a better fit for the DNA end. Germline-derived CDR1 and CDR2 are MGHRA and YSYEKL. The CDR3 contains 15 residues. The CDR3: CASSQDGGLSYEQYF. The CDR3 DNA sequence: TGCGCCAGCAGCCAAGATGGGGGGCTCTCCTACGAGCAGTACTTC.

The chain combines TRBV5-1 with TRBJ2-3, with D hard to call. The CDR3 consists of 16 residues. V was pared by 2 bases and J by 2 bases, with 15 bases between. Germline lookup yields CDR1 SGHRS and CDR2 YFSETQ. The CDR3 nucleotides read TGCGCCAGCAGCTTCGCGCGACCGGAATACACAGATACGCAGTATTTT. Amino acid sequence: CASSFARPEYTDTQYF.

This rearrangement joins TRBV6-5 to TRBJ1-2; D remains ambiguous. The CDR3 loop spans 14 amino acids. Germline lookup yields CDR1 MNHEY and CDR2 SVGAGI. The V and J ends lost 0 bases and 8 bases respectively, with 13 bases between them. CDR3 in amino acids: CASSYSIRPRGYTF. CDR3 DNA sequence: TGTGCCAGCAGTTACTCGATTCGGCCAAGGGGCTACACCTTC.

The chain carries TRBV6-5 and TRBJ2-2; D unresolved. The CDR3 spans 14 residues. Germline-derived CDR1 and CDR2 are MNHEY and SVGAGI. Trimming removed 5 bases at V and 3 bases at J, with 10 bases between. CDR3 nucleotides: TGTGCCAGCAGTCCCGAGACCGACACCGGGGAGCTGTTTTTT. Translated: CASSPETDTGELFF.

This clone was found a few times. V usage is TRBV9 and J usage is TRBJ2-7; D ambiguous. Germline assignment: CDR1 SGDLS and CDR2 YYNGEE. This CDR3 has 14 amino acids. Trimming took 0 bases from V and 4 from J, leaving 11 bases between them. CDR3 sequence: CASSVGSPSYEQYF. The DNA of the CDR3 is TGTGCCAGCAGCGTAGGGAGCCCTTCTTACGAGCAGTACTTC.

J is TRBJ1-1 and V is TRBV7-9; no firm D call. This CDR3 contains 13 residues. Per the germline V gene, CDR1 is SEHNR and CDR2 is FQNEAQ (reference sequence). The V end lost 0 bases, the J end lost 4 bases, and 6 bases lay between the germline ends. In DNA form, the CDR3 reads TGTGCCAGCAGCTTAGCGTGGGGCACTGAAGCTTTCTTT. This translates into CASSLAWGTEAFF.

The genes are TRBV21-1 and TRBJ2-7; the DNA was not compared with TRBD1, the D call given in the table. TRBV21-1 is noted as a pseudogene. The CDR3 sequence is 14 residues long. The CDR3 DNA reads TGTGCCAGCAGCGCGGGACAGGACCCCTACGAGCAGTACTTC. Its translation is CASSAGQDPYEQYF.

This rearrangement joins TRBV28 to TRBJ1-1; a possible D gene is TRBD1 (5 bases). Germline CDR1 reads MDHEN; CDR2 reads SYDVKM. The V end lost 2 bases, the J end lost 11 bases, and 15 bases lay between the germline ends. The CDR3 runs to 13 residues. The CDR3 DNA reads TGTGCCAGCAGTTTAGGGACCCCACAAAAGGCTTTCTTT. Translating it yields CASSLGTPQKAFF.

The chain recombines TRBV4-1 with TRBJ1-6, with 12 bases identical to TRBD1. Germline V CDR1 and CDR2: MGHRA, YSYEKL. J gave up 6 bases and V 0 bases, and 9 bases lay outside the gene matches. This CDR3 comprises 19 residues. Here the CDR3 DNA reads TGCGCCAGCAGCCAAGAGGCCGGGACAGGGGGCAGTCGTAATTCACCCCTCCACTTT. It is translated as CASSQEAGTGGSRNSPLHF.

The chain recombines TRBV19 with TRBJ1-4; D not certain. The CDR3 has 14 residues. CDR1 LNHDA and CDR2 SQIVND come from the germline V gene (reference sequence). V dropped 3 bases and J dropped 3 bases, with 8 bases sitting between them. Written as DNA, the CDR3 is TGTGCCAGTAGTATCGGGGTATCTAATGAAAAACTGTTTTTT. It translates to CASSIGVSNEKLFF.

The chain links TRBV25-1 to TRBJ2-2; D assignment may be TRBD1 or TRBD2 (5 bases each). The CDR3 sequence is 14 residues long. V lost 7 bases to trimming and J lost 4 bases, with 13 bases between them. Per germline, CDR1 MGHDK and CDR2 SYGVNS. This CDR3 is CASTLRDPTGELFF. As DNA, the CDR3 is TGTGCCAGCACCCTCAGGGACCCCACCGGGGAGCTGTTTTTT.

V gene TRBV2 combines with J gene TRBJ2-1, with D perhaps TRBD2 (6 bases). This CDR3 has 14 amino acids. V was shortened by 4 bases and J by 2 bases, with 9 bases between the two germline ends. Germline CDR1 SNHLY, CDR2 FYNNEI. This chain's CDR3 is CASSVGGAYNEQFF. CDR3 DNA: TGTGCCAGCAGTGTGGGCGGGGCCTACAATGAGCAGTTCTTC.

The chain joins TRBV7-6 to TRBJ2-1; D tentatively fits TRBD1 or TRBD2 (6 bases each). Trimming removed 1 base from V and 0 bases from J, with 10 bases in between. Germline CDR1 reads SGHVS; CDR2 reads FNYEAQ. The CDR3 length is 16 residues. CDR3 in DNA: TGTGCCAGCAGCTTAGAAGAGGGGGGCTCCTACAATGAGCAGTTCTTC. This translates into CASSLEEGGSYNEQFF.

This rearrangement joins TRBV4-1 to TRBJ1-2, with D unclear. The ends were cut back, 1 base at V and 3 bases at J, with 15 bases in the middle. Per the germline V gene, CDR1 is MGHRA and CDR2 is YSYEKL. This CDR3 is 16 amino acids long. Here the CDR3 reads CASSQVLSRMDYGYTF. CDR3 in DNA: TGCGCCAGCAGCCAAGTCCTATCCAGGATGGACTATGGCTACACCTTC.